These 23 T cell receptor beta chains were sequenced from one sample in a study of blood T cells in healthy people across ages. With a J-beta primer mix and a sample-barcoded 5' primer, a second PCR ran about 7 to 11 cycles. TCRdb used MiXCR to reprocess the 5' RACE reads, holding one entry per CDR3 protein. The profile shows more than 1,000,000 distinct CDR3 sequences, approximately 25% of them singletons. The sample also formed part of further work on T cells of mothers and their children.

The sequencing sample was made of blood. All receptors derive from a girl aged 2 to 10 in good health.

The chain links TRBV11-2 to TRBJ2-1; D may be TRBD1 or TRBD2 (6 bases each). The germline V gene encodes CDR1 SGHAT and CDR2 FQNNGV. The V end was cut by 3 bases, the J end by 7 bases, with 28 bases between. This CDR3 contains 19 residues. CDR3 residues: CASSFPGALKIGRPNEQFF. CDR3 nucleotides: TGTGCCAGCAGCTTTCCAGGGGCTCTCAAGATCGGGAGACCGAATGAGCAGTTCTTC.

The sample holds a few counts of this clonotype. The CDR3: CASSFGPTAWEQYF. The CDR3 DNA reads as TGTGCCAGCAGCTTCGGACCTACTGCGTGGGAGCAGTACTTC. The rearrangement joins TRBV11-2 to TRBJ2-7; D gene ambiguous. This CDR3 has 14 amino acids. The ends were cut back, 3 bases at V and 7 bases at J, with 16 bases in the middle. Germline CDR1 is SGHAT and CDR2 is FQNNGV. Complete variable domain (other parts from reference TRBV11-2 and TRBJ2-7): EAGVAQSPRYKIIEKRQSVAFWCNPISGHATLYWYQQILGQGPKLLIQFQNNGVVDDSQLPKDRFSAERLKGVDSTLKIQPAKLEDSAVYLCASSFGPTAWEQYFGPGTRLTVT.

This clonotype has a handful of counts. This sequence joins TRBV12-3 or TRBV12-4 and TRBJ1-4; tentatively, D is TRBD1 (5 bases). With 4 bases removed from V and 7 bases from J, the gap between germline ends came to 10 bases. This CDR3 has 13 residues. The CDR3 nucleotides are TGTGCCAGCAGTTATGGGGGGATTGAAAAACTGTTTTTT. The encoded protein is CASSYGGIEKLFF.

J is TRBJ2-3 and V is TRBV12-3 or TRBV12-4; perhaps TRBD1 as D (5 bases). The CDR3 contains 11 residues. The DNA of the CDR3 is TGTGTGTCAGGGCTCACAGATACGCAGTATTTT. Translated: CVSGLTDTQYF.

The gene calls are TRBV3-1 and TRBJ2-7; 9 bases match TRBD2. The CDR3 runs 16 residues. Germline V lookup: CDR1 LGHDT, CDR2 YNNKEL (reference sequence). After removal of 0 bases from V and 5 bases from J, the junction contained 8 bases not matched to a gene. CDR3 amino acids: CASSQDGGGRAHEQYF. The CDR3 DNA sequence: TGTGCCAGCAGCCAAGATGGAGGCGGGAGGGCCCACGAGCAGTACTTC.

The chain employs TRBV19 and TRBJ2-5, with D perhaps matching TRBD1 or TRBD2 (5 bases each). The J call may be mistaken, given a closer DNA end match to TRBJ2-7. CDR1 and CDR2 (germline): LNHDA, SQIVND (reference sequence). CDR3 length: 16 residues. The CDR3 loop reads CASSTLPGQSTYEQYF. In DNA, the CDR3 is TGTGCCAGTAGCACCCTCCCGGGGCAGTCAACCTACGAGCAGTACTTC.

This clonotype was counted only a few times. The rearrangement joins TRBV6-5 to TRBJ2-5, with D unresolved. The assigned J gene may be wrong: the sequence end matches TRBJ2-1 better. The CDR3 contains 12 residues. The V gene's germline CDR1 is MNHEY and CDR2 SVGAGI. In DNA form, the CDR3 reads TGTGCCAGCAGTAAAATAGGTGGTGAGCAGTTCTTC. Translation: CASSKIGGEQFF.

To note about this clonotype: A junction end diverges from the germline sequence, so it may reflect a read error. Here the CDR3 DNA reads TGTGCCAGCAGTTCTCTAGTGAGACTTGACTTC. Translating it yields CASSSLVRLDF. V is TRBV7-2 and J is TRBJ2-7; no clear D. CDR3 length: 11 residues. Germline loops: CDR1 SGHTA, CDR2 FQGNSA.

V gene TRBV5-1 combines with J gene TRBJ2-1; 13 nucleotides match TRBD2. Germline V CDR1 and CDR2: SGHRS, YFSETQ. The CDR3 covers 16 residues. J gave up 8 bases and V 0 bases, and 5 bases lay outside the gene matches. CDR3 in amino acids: CASSLALAGGADEQFF. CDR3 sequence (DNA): TGCGCCAGCAGCTTGGCACTAGCGGGAGGGGCGGATGAGCAGTTCTTC. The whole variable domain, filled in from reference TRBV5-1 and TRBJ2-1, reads KAGVTQTPRYLIKTRGQQVTLSCSPISGHRSVSWYQQTPGQGLQFLFEYFSETQRNKGNFPGRFSGRQFSNSRSEMNVSTLELGDSALYLCASSLALAGGADEQFFGPGTRLTVL.

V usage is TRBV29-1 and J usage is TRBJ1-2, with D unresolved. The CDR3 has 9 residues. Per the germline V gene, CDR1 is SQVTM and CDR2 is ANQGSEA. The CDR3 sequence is CPHETAHTF. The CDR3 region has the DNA TGCCCCCACGAGACGGCGCACACCTTC.

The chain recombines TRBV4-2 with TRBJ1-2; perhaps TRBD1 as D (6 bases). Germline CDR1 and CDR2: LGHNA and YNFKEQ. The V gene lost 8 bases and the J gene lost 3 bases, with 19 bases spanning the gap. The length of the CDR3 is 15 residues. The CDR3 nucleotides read TGTGCCAGCTCCTCGAGAGGGGGGCTGGACTATGGCTACACCTTC. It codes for CASSSRGGLDYGYTF.

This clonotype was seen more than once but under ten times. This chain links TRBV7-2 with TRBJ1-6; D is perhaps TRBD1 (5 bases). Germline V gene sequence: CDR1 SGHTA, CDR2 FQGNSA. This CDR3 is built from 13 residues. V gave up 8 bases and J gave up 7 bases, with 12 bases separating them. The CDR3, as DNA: TGTGCCAGCCGGGACGGATGGAATTCACCCCTCCACTTT. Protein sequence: CASRDGWNSPLHF.

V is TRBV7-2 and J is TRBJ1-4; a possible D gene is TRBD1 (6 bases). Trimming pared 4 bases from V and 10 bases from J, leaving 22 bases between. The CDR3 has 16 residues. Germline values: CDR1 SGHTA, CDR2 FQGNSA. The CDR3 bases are TGTGCCAGCAGCTGGGCGGGGGCGAGAGGGGAATCAAAACTGTTTTTT. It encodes CASSWAGARGESKLFF.

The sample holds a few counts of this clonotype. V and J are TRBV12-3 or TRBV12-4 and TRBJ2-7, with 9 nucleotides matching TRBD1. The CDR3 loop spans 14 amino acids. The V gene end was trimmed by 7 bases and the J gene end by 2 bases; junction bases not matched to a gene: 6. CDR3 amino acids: CASNPGQGPYEQYF. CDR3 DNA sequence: TGTGCCAGCAACCCGGGACAGGGTCCCTACGAGCAGTACTTC.

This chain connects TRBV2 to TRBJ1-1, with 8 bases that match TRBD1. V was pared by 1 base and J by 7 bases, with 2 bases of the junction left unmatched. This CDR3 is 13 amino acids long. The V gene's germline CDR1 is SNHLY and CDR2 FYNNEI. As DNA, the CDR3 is TGTGCCAGCAGTGAAGACGGGACAGGTGAAGCTTTCTTT. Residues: CASSEDGTGEAFF.

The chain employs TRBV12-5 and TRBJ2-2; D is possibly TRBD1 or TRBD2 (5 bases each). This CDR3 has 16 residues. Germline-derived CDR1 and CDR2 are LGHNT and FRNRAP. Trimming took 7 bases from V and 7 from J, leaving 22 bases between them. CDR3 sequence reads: CASDIGLGTGGGELFF. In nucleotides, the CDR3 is TGTGCTAGTGACATCGGACTCGGGACCGGTGGCGGGGAGCTGTTTTTT.

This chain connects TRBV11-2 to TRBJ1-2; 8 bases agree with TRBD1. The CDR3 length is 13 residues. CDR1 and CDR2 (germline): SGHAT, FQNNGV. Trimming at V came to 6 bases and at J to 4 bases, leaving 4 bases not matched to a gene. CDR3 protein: CASSTGQVYGYTF. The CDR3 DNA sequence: TGTGCCAGCAGTACGGGACAGGTCTATGGCTACACCTTC. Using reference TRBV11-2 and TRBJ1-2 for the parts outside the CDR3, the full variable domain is EAGVAQSPRYKIIEKRQSVAFWCNPISGHATLYWYQQILGQGPKLLIQFQNNGVVDDSQLPKDRFSAERLKGVDSTLKIQPAKLEDSAVYLCASSTGQVYGYTFGSGTRLTVV.

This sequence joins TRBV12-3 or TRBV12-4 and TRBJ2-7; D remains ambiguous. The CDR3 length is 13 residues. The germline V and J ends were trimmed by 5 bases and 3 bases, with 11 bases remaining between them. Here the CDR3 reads CASSNGGGYEQYF. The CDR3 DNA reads TGTGCCAGCAGTAACGGTGGTGGCTACGAGCAGTACTTC.

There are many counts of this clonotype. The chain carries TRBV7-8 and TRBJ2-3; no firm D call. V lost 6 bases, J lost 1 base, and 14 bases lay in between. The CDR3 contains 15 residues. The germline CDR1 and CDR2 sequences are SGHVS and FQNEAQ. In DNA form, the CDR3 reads TGTGCCAGCAGTTATACCGGGCCCCGCACAGATACGCAGTATTTT. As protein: CASSYTGPRTDTQYF.

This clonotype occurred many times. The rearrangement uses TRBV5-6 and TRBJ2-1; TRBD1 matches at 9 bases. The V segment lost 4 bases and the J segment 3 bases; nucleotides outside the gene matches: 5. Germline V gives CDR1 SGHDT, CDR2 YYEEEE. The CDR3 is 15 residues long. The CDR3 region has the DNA TGTGCCAGCAGCCGTTCGGGACAGGGCTACAATGAGCAGTTCTTC. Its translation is CASSRSGQGYNEQFF.

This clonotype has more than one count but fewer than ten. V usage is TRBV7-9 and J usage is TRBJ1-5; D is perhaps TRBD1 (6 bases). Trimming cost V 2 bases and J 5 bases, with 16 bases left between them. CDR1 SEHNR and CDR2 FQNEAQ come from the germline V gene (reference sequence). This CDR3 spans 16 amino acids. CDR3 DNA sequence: TGTGCCAGCAGCTTAAACGGGGGCTTGGTGGATCAGCCCCAGCATTTT. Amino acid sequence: CASSLNGGLVDQPQHF.

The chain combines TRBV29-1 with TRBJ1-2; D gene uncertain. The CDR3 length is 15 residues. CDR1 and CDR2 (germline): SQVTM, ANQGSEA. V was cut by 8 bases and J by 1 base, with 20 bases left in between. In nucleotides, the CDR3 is TGCAGCACAGTGGGTGAACCGGGGTTTAACTATGGCTACACCTTC. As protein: CSTVGEPGFNYGYTF.

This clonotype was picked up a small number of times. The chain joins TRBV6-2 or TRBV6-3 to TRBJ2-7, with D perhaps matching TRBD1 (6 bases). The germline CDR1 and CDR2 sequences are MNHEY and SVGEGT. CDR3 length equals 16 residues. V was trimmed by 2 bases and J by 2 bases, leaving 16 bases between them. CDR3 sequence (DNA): TGTGCCAGCAGTTACCCCTCGACGACAGGCCCCTACGAGCAGTACTTC. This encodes CASSYPSTTGPYEQYF.